These T cell receptor beta chains were read from a single sample in a study of cytomegalovirus exposure and HLA in healthy donors. Only in-frame clones appear in the TCRdb table, and some are missing; sequencing was by immunoSEQ multiplex PCR. The sample includes approximately 150,000 clones, approximately 88% of them seen just once. Sequencing was performed on PBMCs. The receptor set was obtained from a man aged 25-40 years in good health and CMV-seropositive. Each CDR3 is given with its conserved first and last residue. The D gene is left open where the match is weak. The size field is filled for only some rows; it gives once, few, many or a size class.

v_call,j_call,d_call,clone_size,cdr3_aa,cdr3_nt
TRBV7-2,TRBJ2-7,-,-,CASSSRTIEQYF,TGTGCCAGCAGCTCCAGGACTATCGAGCAGTACTTC
TRBV6-5,TRBJ1-2,-,-,CASAGLNYGYTF,TGTGCCAGCGCAGGGTTAAACTATGGCTACACCTTC
TRBV11-1,TRBJ1-6,TRBD1,-,CASSTDRGSYSPLHF,TGTGCCAGCAGTACGGACAGGGGGAGTTATTCACCCCTCCACTTT
TRBV28,TRBJ1-2,-,-,CASTTGETGYGYTF,TGTGCCAGCACCACCGGGGAGACTGGATATGGCTACACCTTC
TRBV19,TRBJ1-5,-,-,CASSIGISNQPQHF,TGTGCCAGTAGTATAGGTATAAGCAATCAGCCCCAGCATTTT
TRBV16,TRBJ2-7,TRBD1,once,CASSQGTGAEQYF,TGTGCCAGCAGCCAAGGGACAGGGGCCGAGCAGTACTTC
TRBV2,TRBJ2-2,TRBD2,-,CASRAGTSGELFF,TGTGCCAGCAGAGCGGGGACTAGCGGGGAGCTGTTTTTT
TRBV27,TRBJ1-1,-,-,CASSYRGNTEAFF,TGTGCCAGCAGTTACCGGGGGAACACTGAAGCTTTCTTT
TRBV27,TRBJ2-5,-,-,CASRCQGCETQYF,TGTGCCAGCAGATGTCAGGGGTGCGAGACCCAGTACTTC
TRBV28,TRBJ2-7,-,-,CASSSGSYEQYF,TGTGCCAGCAGCTCGGGGTCCTACGAGCAGTACTTC
TRBV13,TRBJ2-7,TRBD1,-,CASSAGQGLLEQYF,TGTGCCAGCAGCGCCGGACAGGGTCTCCTCGAGCAGTACTTC
TRBV30,TRBJ2-6,TRBD1,-,CACTGGPVLTF,TGTGCCTGTACAGGGGGCCCCGTCCTGACTTTC
TRBV27,TRBJ2-5,-,-,CASSPGDTLETQYF,TGTGCCAGCAGTCCTGGGGACACATTAGAGACCCAGTACTTC
TRBV2,TRBJ1-2,TRBD1,-,CASSVEGANYGYTF,TGTGCCAGCAGTGTGGAGGGGGCCAACTATGGCTACACCTTC
TRBV7-9,TRBJ2-3,TRBD2,-,CASSRLAGTDTQYF,TGTGCCAGCAGCCGGCTAGCGGGCACAGATACGCAGTATTTT
TRBV7-2,TRBJ1-2,-,-,CASSTGTARLGGYTF,TGTGCCAGCAGCACAGGGACGGCCCGCCTCGGTGGCTACACCTTC